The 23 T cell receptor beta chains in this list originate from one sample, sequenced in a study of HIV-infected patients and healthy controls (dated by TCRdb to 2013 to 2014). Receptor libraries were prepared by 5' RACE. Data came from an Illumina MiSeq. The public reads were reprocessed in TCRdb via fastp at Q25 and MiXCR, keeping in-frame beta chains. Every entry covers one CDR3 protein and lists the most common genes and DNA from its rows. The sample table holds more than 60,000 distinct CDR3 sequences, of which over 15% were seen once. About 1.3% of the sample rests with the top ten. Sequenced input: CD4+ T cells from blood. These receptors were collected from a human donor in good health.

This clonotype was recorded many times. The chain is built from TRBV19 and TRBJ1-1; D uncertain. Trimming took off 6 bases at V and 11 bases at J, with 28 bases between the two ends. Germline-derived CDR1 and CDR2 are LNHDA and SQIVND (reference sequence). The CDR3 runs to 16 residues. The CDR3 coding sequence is TGTGCCAGTAGCTTAAAAGCTCTTCAGCTCAATTCAGTGGCTTTCTTT. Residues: CASSLKALQLNSVAFF.

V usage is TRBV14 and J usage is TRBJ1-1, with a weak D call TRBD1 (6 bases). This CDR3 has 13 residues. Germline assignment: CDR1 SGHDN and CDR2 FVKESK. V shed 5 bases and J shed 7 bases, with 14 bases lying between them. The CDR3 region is CASSSQGYVEAFF. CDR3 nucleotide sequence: TGTGCCAGCAGCTCCCAGGGGTATGTTGAAGCTTTCTTT.

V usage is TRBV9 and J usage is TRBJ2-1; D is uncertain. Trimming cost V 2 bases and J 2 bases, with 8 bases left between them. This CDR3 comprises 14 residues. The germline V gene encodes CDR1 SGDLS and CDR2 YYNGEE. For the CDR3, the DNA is TGTGCCAGCAGCGTGGGTGAGACCTACAATGAGCAGTTCTTC. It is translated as CASSVGETYNEQFF. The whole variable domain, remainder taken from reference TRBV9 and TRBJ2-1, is DSGVTQTPKHLITATGQRVTLRCSPRSGDLSVYWYQQSLDQGLQFLIQYYNGEERAKGNILERFSAQQFPDLHSELNLSSLELGDSALYFCASSVGETYNEQFFGPGTRLTVL.

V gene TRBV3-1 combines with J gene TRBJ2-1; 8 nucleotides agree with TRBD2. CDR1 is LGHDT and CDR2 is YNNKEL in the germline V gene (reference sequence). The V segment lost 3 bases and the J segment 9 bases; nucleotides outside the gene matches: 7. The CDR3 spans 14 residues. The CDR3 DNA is TGTGCCAGCAGCCATCTCGGACTAGCATCTGAGCAGTTCTTC. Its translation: CASSHLGLASEQFF.

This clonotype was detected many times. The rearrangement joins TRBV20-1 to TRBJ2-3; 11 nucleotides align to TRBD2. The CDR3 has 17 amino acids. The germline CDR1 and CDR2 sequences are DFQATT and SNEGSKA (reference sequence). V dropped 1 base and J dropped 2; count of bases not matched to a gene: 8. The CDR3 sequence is CSARGSGLAETTDTQYF. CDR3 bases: TGCAGTGCTAGAGGATCGGGACTAGCGGAGACCACAGATACGCAGTATTTT.

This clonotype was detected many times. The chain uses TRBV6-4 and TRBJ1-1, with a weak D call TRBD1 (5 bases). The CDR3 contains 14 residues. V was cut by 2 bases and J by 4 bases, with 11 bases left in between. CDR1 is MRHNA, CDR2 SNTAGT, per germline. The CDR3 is CASSDTDRGTEAFF. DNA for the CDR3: TGTGCCAGCAGTGACACAGACAGAGGCACTGAAGCTTTCTTT.

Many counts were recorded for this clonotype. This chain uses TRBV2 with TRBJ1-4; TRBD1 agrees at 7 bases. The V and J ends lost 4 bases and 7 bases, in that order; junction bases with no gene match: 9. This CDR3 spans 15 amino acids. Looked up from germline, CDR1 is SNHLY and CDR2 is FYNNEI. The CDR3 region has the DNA TGTGCCAGCAGTGCAGACAGGGTGTATCTTGAAAAACTGTTTTTT. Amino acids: CASSADRVYLEKLFF. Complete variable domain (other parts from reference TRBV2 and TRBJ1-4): EPEVTQTPSHQVTQMGQEVILRCVPISNHLYFYWYRQILGQKVEFLVSFYNNEISEKSEIFDDQFSVERPDGSNFTLKIRSTKLEDSAMYFCASSADRVYLEKLFFGSGTQLSVL.

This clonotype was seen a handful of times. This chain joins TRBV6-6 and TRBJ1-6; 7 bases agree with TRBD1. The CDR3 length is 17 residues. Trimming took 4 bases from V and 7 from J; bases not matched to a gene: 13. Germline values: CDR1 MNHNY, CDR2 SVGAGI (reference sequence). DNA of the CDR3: TGTGCCAGCAGTTCTCTATCCCGACAGGGTTTCAATTCACCCCTCCACTTT. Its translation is CASSSLSRQGFNSPLHF.

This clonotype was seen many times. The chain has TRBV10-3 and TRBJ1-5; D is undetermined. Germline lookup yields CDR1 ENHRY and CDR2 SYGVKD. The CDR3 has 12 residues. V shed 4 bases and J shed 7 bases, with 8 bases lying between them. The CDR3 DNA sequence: TGTGCCATCAGTGGCGATAGGCAGCCCCAGCATTTT. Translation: CAISGDRQPQHF.

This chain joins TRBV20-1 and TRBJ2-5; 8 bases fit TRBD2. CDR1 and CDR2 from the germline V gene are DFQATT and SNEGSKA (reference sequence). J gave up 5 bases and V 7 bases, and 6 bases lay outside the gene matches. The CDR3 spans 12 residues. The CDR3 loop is CSVLAGEETQYF. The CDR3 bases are TGCAGTGTTCTAGCGGGTGAGGAGACCCAGTACTTC.

The CDR3 DNA reads TGTGCCAGCAGCCAAGAAGGGCAGGGTTCCGGCTACACCTTC. Protein product: CASSQEGQGSGYTF. The chain combines TRBV4-2 with TRBJ1-2, with a possible D match to TRBD1 (5 bases). V lost 0 bases and J 8 bases, leaving 13 bases between the germline ends. CDR1 LGHNA and CDR2 YNFKEQ come from the germline V gene. The CDR3 covers 14 residues.

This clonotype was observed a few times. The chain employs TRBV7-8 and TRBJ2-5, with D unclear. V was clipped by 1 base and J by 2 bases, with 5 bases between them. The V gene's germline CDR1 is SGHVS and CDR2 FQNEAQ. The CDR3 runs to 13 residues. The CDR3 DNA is TGTGCCAGCAGCTTAGACAAGCAAGAGACCCAGTACTTC. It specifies CASSLDKQETQYF.

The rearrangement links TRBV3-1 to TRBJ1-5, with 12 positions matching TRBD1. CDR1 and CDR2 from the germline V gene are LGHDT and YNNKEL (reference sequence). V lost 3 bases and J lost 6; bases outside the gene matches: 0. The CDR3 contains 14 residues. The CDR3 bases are TGTGCCAGCAGCCAGGGACAGGGGGCTCAGCCCCAGCATTTT. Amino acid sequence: CASSQGQGAQPQHF.

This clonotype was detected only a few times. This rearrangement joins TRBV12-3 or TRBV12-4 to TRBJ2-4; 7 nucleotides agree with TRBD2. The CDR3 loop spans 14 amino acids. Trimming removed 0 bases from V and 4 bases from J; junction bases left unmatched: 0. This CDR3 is CASSLAGGKNIQYF. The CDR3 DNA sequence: TGTGCCAGCAGTTTAGCGGGGGGGAAAAACATTCAGTACTTC.

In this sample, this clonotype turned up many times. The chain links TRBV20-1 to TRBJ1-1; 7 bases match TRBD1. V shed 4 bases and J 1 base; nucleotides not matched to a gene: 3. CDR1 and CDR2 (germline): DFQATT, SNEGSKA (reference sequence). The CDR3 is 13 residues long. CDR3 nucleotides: TGCAGTGCTACCAGGGACAGGAACACTGAAGCTTTCTTT. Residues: CSATRDRNTEAFF.

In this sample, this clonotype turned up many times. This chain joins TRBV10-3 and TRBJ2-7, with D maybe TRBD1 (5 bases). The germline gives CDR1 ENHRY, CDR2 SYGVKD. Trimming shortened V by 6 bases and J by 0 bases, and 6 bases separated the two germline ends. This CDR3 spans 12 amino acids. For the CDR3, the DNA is TGTGCCATCAGAGACAGCTCCTACGAGCAGTACTTC. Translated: CAIRDSSYEQYF.

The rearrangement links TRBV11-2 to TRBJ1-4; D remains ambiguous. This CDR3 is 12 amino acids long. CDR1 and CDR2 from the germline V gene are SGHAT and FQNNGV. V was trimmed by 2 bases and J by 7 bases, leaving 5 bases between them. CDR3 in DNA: TGTGCCAGCAGCTTACAAGGTGAAAAACTGTTTTTT. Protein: CASSLQGEKLFF.

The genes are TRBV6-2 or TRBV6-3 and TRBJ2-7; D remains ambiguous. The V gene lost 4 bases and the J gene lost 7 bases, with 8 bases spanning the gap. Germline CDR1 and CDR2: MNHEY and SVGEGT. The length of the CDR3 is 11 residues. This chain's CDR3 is CASSSPLEQYF. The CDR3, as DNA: TGTGCCAGCAGTTCCCCCTTGGAGCAGTACTTC.

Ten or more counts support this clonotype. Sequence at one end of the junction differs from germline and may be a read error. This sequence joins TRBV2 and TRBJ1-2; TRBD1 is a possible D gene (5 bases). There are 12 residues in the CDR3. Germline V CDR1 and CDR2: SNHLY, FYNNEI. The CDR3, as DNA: TGTGCCAGCAGTGGTTACGGGGACCGACGACGCTTC. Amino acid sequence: CASSGYGDRRRF. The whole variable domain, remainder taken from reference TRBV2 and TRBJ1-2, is EPEVTQTPSHQVTQMGQEVILRCVPISNHLYFYWYRQILGQKVEFLVSFYNNEISEKSEIFDDQFSVERPDGSNFTLKIRSTKLEDSAMYFCASSGYGDRRRFGSGTRLTVV.

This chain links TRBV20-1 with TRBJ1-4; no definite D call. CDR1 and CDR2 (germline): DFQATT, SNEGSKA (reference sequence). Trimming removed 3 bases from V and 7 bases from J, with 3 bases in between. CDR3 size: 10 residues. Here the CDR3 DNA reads TGCAGTGCTAGTACTGAAAAACTGTTTTTT. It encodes CSASTEKLFF.

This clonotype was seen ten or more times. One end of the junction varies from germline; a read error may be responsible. The CDR3 here is CATNRGQVNTEAFF. The CDR3 DNA follows: TGTGCCACCAACAGAGGACAGGTGAACACTGAAGCTTTCTTT. This chain connects TRBV15 to TRBJ1-1; 7 bases fit TRBD1. This CDR3 has 14 amino acids. Germline-derived CDR1 and CDR2 are LNHNV and YYDKDF (reference sequence).

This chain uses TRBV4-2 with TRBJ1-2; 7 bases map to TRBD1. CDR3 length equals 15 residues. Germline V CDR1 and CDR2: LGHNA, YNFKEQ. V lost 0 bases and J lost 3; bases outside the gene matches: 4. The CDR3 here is CASSQDHGTDYGYTF. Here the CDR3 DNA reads TGTGCCAGCAGCCAAGATCACGGGACAGACTATGGCTACACCTTC.

The CDR3 is CAETGRNAQFF. The CDR3 DNA reads as TGCGCGGAGACAGGGCGCAACGCGCAGTTCTTC. The gene calls are TRBV23-1 and TRBJ2-1; TRBD1 matches at 7 bases. TRBV23-1 is designated an ORF whose function remains uncertain. The CDR3 is 11 amino acids.